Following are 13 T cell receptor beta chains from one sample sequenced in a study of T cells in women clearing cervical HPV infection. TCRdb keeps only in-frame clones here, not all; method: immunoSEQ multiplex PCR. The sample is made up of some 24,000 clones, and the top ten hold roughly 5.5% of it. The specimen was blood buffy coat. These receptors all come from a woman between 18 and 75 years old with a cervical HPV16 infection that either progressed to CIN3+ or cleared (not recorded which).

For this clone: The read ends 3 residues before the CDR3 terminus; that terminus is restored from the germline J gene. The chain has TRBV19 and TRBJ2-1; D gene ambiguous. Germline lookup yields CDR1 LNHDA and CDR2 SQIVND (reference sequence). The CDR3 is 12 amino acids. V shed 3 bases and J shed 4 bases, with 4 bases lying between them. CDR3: CASSIRYNEQFF. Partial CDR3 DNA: TGTGCCAGTAGTATCCGGTACAATGAG.

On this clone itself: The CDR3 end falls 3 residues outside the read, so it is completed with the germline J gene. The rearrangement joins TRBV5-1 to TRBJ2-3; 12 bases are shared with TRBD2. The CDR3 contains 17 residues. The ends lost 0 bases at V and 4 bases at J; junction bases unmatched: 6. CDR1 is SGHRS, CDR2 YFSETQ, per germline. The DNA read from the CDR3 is TGCGCCAGCAGCTTGGGACTAGCGGGAGATAACCCAGATACG. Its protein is CASSLGLAGDNPDT. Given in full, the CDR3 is CASSLGLAGDNPDTQYF. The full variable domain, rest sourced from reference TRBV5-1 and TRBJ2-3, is KAGVTQTPRYLIKTRGQQVTLSCSPISGHRSVSWYQQTPGQGLQFLFEYFSETQRNKGNFPGRFSGRQFSNSRSEMNVSTLELGDSALYLCASSLGLAGDNPDTQYFGPGTRLTVL.

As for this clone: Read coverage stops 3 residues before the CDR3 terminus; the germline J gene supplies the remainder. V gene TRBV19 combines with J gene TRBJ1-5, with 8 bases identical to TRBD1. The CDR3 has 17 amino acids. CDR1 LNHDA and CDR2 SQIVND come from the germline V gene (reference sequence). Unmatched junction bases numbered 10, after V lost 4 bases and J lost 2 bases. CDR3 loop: CASSTGDRTNGNQPQHF. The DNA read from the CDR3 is TGTGCCAGTAGTACCGGGGACAGGACGAACGGCAATCAGCCC.

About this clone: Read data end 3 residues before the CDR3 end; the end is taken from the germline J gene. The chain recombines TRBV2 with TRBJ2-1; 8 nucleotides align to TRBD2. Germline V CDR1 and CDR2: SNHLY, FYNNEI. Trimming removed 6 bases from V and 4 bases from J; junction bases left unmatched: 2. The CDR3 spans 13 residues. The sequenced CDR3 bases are TGTGCCAGCAGGGGACTAGATTACAATGAG. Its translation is CASRGLDYNE. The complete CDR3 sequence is CASRGLDYNEQFF.

The CDR3 protein is CSASHTTTNEKLFF. The DNA read from the CDR3 is TGCAGTGCTAGTCATACAACAACTAATGAAAAG. J is TRBJ2-2 and V is TRBV20-1; D gene unclear. The read ends 3 residues shy of where the CDR3 ends; the end is completed using the germline J gene. This CDR3 has 14 residues. Germline lookup yields CDR1 DFQATT and CDR2 SNEGSKA (reference sequence).

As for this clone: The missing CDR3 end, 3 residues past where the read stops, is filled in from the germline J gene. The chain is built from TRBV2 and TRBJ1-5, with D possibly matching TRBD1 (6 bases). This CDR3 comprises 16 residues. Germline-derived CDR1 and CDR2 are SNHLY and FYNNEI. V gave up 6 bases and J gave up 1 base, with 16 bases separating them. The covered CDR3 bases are TGTGCCAGCAGCCAATTGGGGGGGGCGAGCAATCAGCCC. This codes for CASSQLGGASNQP. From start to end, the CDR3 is CASSQLGGASNQPQHF.

The CDR3 DNA, read in part, is TGCGCCAGCAGCTTGGAGGACAGGGATGCAGATACC. Protein product: CASSLEDRDADT. Given in full, the CDR3 is CASSLEDRDADTQYF. The chain combines TRBV5-1 with TRBJ2-5, with 8 bases fitting TRBD1. The CDR3 is cut off 3 residues early in the read; its end comes from the germline J gene. This CDR3 comprises 15 residues. CDR1 is SGHRS and CDR2 is YFSETQ in the germline V gene.

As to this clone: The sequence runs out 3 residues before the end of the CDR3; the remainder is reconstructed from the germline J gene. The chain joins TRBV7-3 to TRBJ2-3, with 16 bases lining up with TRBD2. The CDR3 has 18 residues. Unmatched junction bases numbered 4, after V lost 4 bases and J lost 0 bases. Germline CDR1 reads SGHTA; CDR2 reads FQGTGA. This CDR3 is CASSSGTSGGVSTDTQYF. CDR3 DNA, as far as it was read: TGTGCCAGCAGCTCCGGGACTAGCGGGGGGGTTAGCACAGATACG.

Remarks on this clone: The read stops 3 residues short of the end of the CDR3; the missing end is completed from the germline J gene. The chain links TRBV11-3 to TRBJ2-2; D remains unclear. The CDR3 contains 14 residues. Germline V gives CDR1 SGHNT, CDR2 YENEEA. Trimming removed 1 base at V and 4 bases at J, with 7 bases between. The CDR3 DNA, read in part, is TGTGCCAGCAGCTTAGGTTCCTTCACCGGGGAG. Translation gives CASSLGSFTGE. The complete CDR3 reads CASSLGSFTGELFF.

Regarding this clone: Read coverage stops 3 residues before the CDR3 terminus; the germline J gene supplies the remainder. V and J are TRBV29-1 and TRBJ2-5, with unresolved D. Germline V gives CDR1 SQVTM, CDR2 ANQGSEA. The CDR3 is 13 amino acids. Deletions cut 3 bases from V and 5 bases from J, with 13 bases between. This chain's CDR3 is CSVDYFQTETQYF. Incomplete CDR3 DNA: TGCAGCGTTGATTACTTCCAAACGGAGACC.

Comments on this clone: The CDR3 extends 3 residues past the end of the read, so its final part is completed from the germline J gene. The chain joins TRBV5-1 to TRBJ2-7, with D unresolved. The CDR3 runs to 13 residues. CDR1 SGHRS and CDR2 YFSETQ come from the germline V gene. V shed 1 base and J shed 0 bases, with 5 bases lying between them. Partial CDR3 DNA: TGCGCCAGCAGCTTGTCAGTCTCCTACGAG. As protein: CASSLSVSYE. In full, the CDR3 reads CASSLSVSYEQYF.

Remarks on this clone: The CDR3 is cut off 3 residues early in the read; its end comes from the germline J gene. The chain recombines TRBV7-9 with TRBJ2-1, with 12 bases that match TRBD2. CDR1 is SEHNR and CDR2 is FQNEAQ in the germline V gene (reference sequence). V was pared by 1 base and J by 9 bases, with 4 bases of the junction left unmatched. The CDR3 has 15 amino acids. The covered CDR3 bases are TGTGCCAGCAGCTTAGTACTAGCGGGAGGTTCTGAG. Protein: CASSLVLAGGSE. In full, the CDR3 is CASSLVLAGGSEQFF.

CDR3 protein: CASSRQRTGYNEQFF. The sequenced part of the CDR3 DNA is TGTGCCAGTAGTAGGCAAAGGACAGGGTACAATGAG. The rearrangement links TRBV19 to TRBJ2-1, with 8 bases that match TRBD1. With the read ending 3 residues before the CDR3 end, the germline J gene is used to fill in that end. From germline, CDR1 is LNHDA and CDR2 SQIVND (reference sequence). The CDR3 sequence is 15 residues long. With V trimmed by 4 bases and J by 4 bases, 6 bases remained unmatched.